This T cell receptor beta chain is from a study of shared T cell receptors in the human thymus. Libraries were prepared by immunoSEQ multiplex PCR; TCRdb keeps only in-frame clonotypes and omits some of them. The sample includes hundreds of thousands of clones, approximately 83% of them seen just once. Germline V gene lookup returns CDR1 SGDLS and CDR2 YYNGEE. V shed 3 bases and J 0 bases; nucleotides not matched to a gene: 5. This CDR3 spans 16 amino acids. This same sample was also taken into another study, of human thymus T cells. Per that study: Thymic as well as blood repertoires seemed to favor certain V and J genes unevenly.

The V and J genes are TRBV9 and TRBJ1-4; 7 bases fit TRBD1. The sequence was obtained from a girl less than two years old with a congenital heart defect. Input material: thymocytes. Written as DNA, the CDR3 is TGTGCCAGCAGCGAAGACAGGGCGGCAACTAATGAAAAACTGTTTTTT. Translation gives CASSEDRAATNEKLFF.